This T cell receptor beta chain was obtained from a study of blood T cells in healthy people across ages. A minimum of 5 micrograms of total RNA was extracted per sample. Germline V gene lookup returns CDR1 SEHNR and CDR2 FQNEAQ (reference sequence). V was pared by 6 bases and J by 14 bases, with 17 bases between. The CDR3 consists of 13 residues. It was with a sample-barcoded 5' primer and a J-beta primer mix that a second PCR of about 6 to 12 cycles was run. Each CDR3 protein is one row after TCRdb ran MiXCR on the 5' RACE reads. Of about 800,000 distinct CDR3 sequences in the sample, roughly 60% were seen once.

Specimen: blood. The receptor comes from a man aged 25-45 years in good health. V and J are TRBV7-9 and TRBJ1-6, with D unclear. This CDR3 is CASRQGPSLTLHF. The CDR3 DNA reads TGTGCCAGCAGACAAGGACCGTCCCTCACCCTCCACTTT.